Sequencing of this T cell receptor (beta chain) was carried out in a study of beta chain features in type 1 diabetes. Study results and limitations: Shorter TCRB CDR3s, moderately but significantly so, were found in Type 1 diabetes patients in all four CD4+ subsets.

Staining for CD45RO/CCR7/CD25/CD127/CD95/CD27 allowed sorting of CD4+ naive, central memory, regulatory and stem cell-like memory cells. Sequenced material consisted of expressed TCRB transcripts (all of the isolated RNA was reverse transcribed). Measured with immunoSEQ multiplex PCR; TCRdb has only the in-frame clones, and not every one. The sample records around 710,000 clones, around 12% being singletons. This clone was counted a few times. Its antigen is unknown. Trimming at V came to 5 bases and at J to 0 bases, leaving 3 bases not matched to a gene. The CDR3 runs to 15 residues. Germline V gene data show CDR1 as SEHNR and CDR2 as FQNEAQ (reference sequence).

The source is a man in his thirties or forties with type 1 diabetes. Sequencing input: naive CD4+ T cells from blood. This chain connects TRBV7-9 to TRBJ2-5; the match to TRBD1 covers 10 bases. Here the CDR3 DNA reads TGTGCCAGCAGCAAGGACAGGGGGTACCAAGAGACCCAGTACTTC. Translating gives CASSKDRGYQETQYF.